The present entry profiles one T cell receptor (beta chain) with its context. What it recognizes is unknown. This table comes from immunoSEQ multiplex PCR, and its TCRdb copy is limited to in-frame clones, with some not included. The data show just over 150,000 clones, with approximately 90% seen just once and about 1.7% held by the top ten. These data belong to a study of T cell responses to AZD1222 COVID-19 vaccine. Study observations and caveats: Just a handful of AZD1222 recipients tested seropositive at baseline. Nearly half of unique spike-specific TCRs reportedly avoided B.1.351 and B.1.1.7 mutated regions. Vaccine-associated CD4 TCRs ranged over spike, dominating at 160-218 and 743-854. Repertoire sampling occurred only after the peak T cell response.

This CDR3 is 16 amino acids long. Trimming pared 4 bases from V and 2 bases from J, leaving 18 bases between. Germline V lookup: CDR1 SGDLS, CDR2 YYNGEE. The chain joins TRBV9 to TRBJ2-5, with D perhaps TRBD1 (5 bases). The receptor's source is an adult in good health. The sequencing here drew on peripheral blood, taken on day 0 of AZD1222 vaccination. CDR3 region: CASSHSTRTSQETQYF. The CDR3 DNA reads as TGTGCCAGCAGCCATAGCACCAGGACAAGTCAAGAGACCCAGTACTTC.